This T cell receptor (beta chain) was profiled in a study of blood T cell repertoires in COVID-19. About the research overall: Sources were T cells, B-cell-depleted T cells, or PBMCs; the material itself was cDNA or gDNA.

The germline gives CDR1 LGHDT, CDR2 YNNKEL (reference sequence). This CDR3 comprises 17 residues. The V gene end was trimmed by 0 bases and the J gene end by 2 bases; junction bases not matched to a gene: 6. In the authors' methods: Amplification of reference gene primers provided the estimated nucleated cell counts. Clones were sequenced by immunoSEQ multiplex PCR, and TCRdb holds only the in-frame ones, with some missing. The DNA gave D and trimming, while V, J and clone size come from that table. Here the sample spans fewer than 450,000 clones, roughly 90% being singletons. Patients of the Seattle cohort, enrolled during active infection, were followed longitudinally.

The V call is TRBV3-1 (or the pseudogene TRBV3-2), the J call TRBJ1-5; 8 nucleotides agree with TRBD1. This clonotype was sampled from a woman in her sixties or seventies with COVID-19, enrolled during active disease. The material sequenced was peripheral blood. The CDR3 DNA sequence: TGTGCCAGCAGCCAAGAGGACAGGGAAGATGGCAATCAGCCCCAGCATTTT. Residues: CASSQEDREDGNQPQHF.